The 4 T cell receptor beta chains below all came from one sample that was sequenced in a study of blood T cell repertoires in COVID-19. TCRdb's table, derived via immunoSEQ multiplex PCR, lists solely in-frame clones and lacks some. Seen here are 400,000 to 550,000 clones, 70% to 90% observed once, and the top ten hold roughly 2%. The material sequenced was PBMCs or T cells enriched from blood (not recorded which). These receptors were collected from a woman in her late teens or twenties with acute COVID-19.

The chain employs TRBV5-5 and TRBJ1-2; D is uncertain. Trimming cost V 1 base and J 4 bases, with 11 bases left between them. Germline CDR1 SGHKS, CDR2 YYEKEE (reference sequence). This CDR3 region has 14 residues. For the CDR3, the DNA is TGTGCCAGCAGCTTGTCTGGGGAGGCCTATGGCTACACCTTC. Its translation is CASSLSGEAYGYTF.

V usage is TRBV12-3 or TRBV12-4 and J usage is TRBJ1-1, with D unresolved. This CDR3 region has 13 residues. V was clipped by 6 bases and J by 0 bases, with 8 bases between them. This CDR3 reads CASSWALNTEAFF. DNA for the CDR3: TGTGCCAGCAGCTGGGCTTTGAACACTGAAGCTTTCTTT.

The V gene is TRBV21-1, the J gene TRBJ2-7; the table's D call, TRBD2, has no DNA check behind it. TRBV21-1 is shown as a pseudogene. The CDR3 covers 18 residues. Written as DNA, the CDR3 is TGTGCCAGCAGCAAAGGACTTAGCGGGAGAGTTACCTCCTACGAGCAGTACTTC. It specifies CASSKGLSGRVTSYEQYF.

This chain connects TRBV5-8 to TRBJ2-7; D is unclear. This CDR3 is built from 12 residues. Germline lookup yields CDR1 SGHTS and CDR2 YDEGEE. V dropped 5 bases and J dropped 1 base, with 7 bases sitting between them. As DNA, the CDR3 is TGTGCCAGCAGGTTTAAATCCTACGAGCAGTACTTC. Amino acids: CASRFKSYEQYF.